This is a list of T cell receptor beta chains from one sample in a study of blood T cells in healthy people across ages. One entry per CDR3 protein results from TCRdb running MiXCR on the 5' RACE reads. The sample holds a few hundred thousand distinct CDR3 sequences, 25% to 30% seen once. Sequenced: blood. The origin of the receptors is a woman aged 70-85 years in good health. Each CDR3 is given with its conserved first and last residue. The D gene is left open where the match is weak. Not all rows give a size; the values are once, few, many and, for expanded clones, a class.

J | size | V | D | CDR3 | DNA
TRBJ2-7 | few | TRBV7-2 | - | CASSLEPLGGAYEQYF | TGTGCCAGCAGCTTAGAACCCCTCGGAGGCGCCTACGAGCAGTACTTC
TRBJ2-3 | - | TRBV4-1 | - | CASSQDARGLPTDTQYF | TGCGCCAGCAGCCAAGATGCCAGGGGACTACCTACAGATACGCAGTATTTT
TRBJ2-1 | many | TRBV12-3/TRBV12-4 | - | CASKVDSSNEQFF | TGTGCCAGCAAAGTGGACAGCAGCAATGAGCAGTTCTTC
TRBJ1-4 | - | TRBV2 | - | CASRKESNEKLFF | TGTGCCAGCCGAAAGGAATCTAATGAAAAACTGTTTTTT
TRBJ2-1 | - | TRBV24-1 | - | CATGEETDYNEQFF | TGTGCCACCGGTGAGGAGACGGATTACAATGAGCAGTTCTTC
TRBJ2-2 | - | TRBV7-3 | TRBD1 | CASSLGTALNTGELFF | TGTGCCAGCAGCCTAGGGACAGCCCTTAACACCGGGGAGCTGTTTTTT
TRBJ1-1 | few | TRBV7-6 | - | CASSLAQGWSTEAFF | TGTGCCAGCAGCTTAGCACAGGGATGGAGCACTGAAGCTTTCTTT
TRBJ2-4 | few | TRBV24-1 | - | CATSGPGSQNIQYF | TGTGCCACCAGTGGGCCAGGGAGTCAAAACATTCAGTACTTC
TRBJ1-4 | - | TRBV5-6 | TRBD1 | CASSASPGTGNEKLFF | TGTGCCAGCAGCGCTTCACCCGGGACAGGGAACGAAAAACTGTTTTTT
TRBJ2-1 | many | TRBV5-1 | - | CASSLGGKDEQFF | TGCGCCAGCAGCTTGGGGGGGAAGGATGAGCAGTTCTTC
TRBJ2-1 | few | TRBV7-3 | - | CASSFGRSSPLFF | TGTGCCAGCAGCTTTGGGAGGTCTAGCCCGCTGTTCTTC
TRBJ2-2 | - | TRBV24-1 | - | CATRDTGELFF | TGTGCCACCAGAGACACCGGGGAGCTGTTTTTT
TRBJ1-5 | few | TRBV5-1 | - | CASSFDGGQPQHF | TGCGCCAGCAGTTTTGACGGGGGACAGCCCCAGCATTTT
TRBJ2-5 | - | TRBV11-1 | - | CASSLAMAGASRETQYF | TGTGCCAGCAGCTTAGCGATGGCGGGGGCGAGTCGAGAGACCCAGTACTTC
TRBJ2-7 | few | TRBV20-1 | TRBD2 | CSARVPSGGTHEQYF | TGCAGTGCTAGGGTTCCTAGCGGGGGGACCCACGAGCAGTACTTC
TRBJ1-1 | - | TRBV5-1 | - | CASSRRQGTSEAFF | TGCGCCAGCAGCCGCCGGCAGGGAACCTCTGAAGCTTTCTTT
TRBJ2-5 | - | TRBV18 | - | CASSPPNYARETQYF | TGTGCCAGCTCACCACCGAACTACGCCAGGGAGACCCAGTACTTC
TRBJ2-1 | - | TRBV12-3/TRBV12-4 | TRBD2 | CASSLRGGGINEQFF | TGTGCCAGCTCGCTACGGGGGGGAGGGATCAATGAGCAGTTCTTC
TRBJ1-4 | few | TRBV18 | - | CASSGREDEKLFF | TGTGCCAGCAGCGGCAGGGAAGACGAAAAACTGTTTTTT
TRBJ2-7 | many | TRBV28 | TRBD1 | CASRPTGSYEQYF | TGTGCCAGCAGGCCGACAGGGTCCTACGAGCAGTACTTC
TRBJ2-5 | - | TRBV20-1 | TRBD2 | CSARILAGDLETQYF | TGCAGTGCTAGAATACTAGCGGGGGATTTAGAGACCCAGTACTTC
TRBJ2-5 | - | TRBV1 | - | CTSSGPNTYQETQYF | TGCACCAGCAGTGGTCCGAACACGTACCAAGAGACCCAGTACTTC
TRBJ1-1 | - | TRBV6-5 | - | CASSSVWQNTEAFF | TGTGCCAGCAGTTCCGTATGGCAGAACACTGAAGCTTTCTTT
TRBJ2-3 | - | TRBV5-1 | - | CASSLAAGGDTQYF | TGCGCCAGCAGCTTGGCAGCCGGGGGAGATACGCAGTATTTT
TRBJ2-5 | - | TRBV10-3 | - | CATSRTAQETQYF | TGTGCCACCAGCCGGACAGCGCAAGAGACCCAGTACTTC
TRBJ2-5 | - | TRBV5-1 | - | CASSLDGGAPQETQYF | TGCGCCAGCAGCTTGGACGGGGGCGCCCCCCAAGAGACCCAGTACTTC
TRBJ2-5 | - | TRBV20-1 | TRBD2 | CSAATIAGGQETQYF | TGCAGTGCAGCAACGATAGCGGGGGGGCAAGAGACCCAGTACTTC
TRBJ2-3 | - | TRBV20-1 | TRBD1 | CSAARTGSTDTQYF | TGCAGTGCCGCACGGACAGGGAGCACAGATACGCAGTATTTT
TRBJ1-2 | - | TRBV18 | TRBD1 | CASSLSDRVIGYTF | TGTGCCAGCTCACTCTCTGACAGGGTTATTGGCTACACCTTC
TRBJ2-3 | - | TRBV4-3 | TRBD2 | CASSQEGLRGIPTDTQYF | TGCGCCAGCAGCCAAGAGGGGTTGCGGGGGATCCCTACAGATACGCAGTATTTT
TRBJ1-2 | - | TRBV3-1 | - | CASSQDISGARVGGYTF | TGTGCCAGCAGCCAAGATATATCGGGGGCCAGGGTCGGTGGCTACACCTTC
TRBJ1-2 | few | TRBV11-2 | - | CASSAEQVGYTF | TGTGCCAGCAGCGCAGAACAAGTTGGCTACACCTTC
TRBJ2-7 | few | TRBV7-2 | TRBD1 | CASSLQQGGPYEQYF | TGTGCCAGCAGCTTACAACAGGGGGGACCCTACGAGCAGTACTTC
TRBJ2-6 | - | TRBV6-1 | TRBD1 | CASSELTGVSGANVLTF | TGTGCCAGCAGTGAATTGACAGGGGTCTCTGGGGCCAACGTCCTGACTTTC
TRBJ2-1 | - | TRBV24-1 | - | CATSDLTGNEQFF | TGTGCCACCAGTGATTTGACAGGCAATGAGCAGTTCTTC
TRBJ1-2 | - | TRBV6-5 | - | CASSYDREGDGYTF | TGTGCCAGCAGTTATGATCGGGAAGGCGATGGCTACACCTTC